The 3 T cell receptor beta chains reported below all come from one sample, sequenced in a study of blood T cell repertoires in COVID-19 (TCRdb year 2020). Receptor amplification or capture employed the immunoSEQ multiplex PCR assay. The table was pulled from immuneACCESS by TCRdb, which kept in-frame rearrangements only. Such tables lose some clones; where checked, under half of the loss comes from unresolved V genes, and the rest has no known cause. Across this sample there are 310,000 or so clones, with around 87% seen only once. The leading ten clones occupy roughly 1.5% of the sample. Sample: PBMCs or T cells enriched from blood (not recorded which). The receptors were sampled from a woman between 18 and 30 years old with acute COVID-19.

V gene TRBV9 combines with J gene TRBJ1-1; D perhaps matches TRBD1 (6 bases). Germline CDR1 and CDR2: SGDLS and YYNGEE. Trimming took off 4 bases at V and 2 bases at J, with 18 bases between the two ends. The CDR3 has 16 amino acids. CDR3: CASSNQGLYSNTEAFF. CDR3 DNA: TGTGCCAGCAGCAACCAGGGGCTTTACTCAAACACTGAAGCTTTCTTT.

This clone was observed a single time. The chain links TRBV27 to TRBJ2-5; a possible D gene is TRBD1 (6 bases). Looked up from germline, CDR1 is MNHEY and CDR2 is SMNVEV (reference sequence). This CDR3 has 14 residues. Trimming removed 6 bases at V and 5 bases at J, with 16 bases between. The CDR3: CASRTLQGWETQYF. DNA of the CDR3: TGTGCCAGCAGAACCCTACAGGGATGGGAGACCCAGTACTTC.

The chain employs TRBV12-1 and TRBJ2-4; the table's D gene call, TRBD1, was not cross checked with the DNA. TRBV12-1 is an annotated pseudogene. The CDR3 runs 16 residues. The CDR3 loop is CASSIGHRLAKNIQYF. CDR3 in DNA: TGTGCCAGCAGCATCGGACACAGACTAGCCAAAAACATTCAGTACTTC.